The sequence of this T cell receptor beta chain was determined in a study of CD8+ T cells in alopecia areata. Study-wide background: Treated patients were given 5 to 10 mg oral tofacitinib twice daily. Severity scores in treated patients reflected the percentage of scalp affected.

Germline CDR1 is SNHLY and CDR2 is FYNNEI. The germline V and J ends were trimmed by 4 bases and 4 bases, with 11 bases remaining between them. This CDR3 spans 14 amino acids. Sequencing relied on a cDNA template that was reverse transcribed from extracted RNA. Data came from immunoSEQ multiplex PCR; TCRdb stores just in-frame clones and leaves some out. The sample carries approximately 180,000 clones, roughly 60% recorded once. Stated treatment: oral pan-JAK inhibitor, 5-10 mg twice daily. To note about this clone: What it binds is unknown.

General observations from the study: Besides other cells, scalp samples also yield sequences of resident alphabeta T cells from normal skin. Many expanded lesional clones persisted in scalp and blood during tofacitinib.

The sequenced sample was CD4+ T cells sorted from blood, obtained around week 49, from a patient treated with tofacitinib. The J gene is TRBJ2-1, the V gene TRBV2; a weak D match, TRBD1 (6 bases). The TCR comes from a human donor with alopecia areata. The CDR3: CASSVEQGYNEQFF. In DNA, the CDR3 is TGTGCCAGCAGTGTGGAACAGGGATACAATGAGCAGTTCTTC.